A selection of T cell receptor beta chains follows, all from one sample in a study of cytomegalovirus exposure and HLA in healthy donors. TCRdb keeps only in-frame clones here, not all; method: immunoSEQ multiplex PCR. The profile shows about 59,000 clones, about four fifths of them singletons. Input material: PBMCs. These receptors came from a woman in her forties in good health and CMV-seronegative. CDR3s include the opening cysteine and the closing phenylalanine or tryptophan. The D gene is left open where the match is weak. Size is omitted from some rows. Given values are once, few, many or a class for expanded clones.

15,TRBV28,TRBD1,TRBJ1-2,-,CASSLSPGTGDSYTF,TGTGCCAGCAGTTTATCTCCCGGGACAGGGGACAGCTACACCTTC
15,TRBV5-4,-,TRBJ2-6,-,CASSLTGPGANVLTF,TGTGCCAGCAGCTTAACAGGGCCCGGGGCCAACGTCCTGACTTTC
13,TRBV2,TRBD1,TRBJ2-7,few,CASSVGQGNEQYF,TGTGCCAGCAGCGTGGGACAGGGAAACGAGCAGTACTTC
15,TRBV10-3,TRBD1,TRBJ2-6,-,CATRDSSSGANVLTF,TGTGCCACTAGGGACAGCTCCTCTGGGGCCAACGTCCTGACTTTC
19,TRBV5-4,-,TRBJ1-1,-,CASSLGDQGTGNRNTEAFF,TGTGCCAGCAGCTTGGGGGACCAGGGGACCGGCAATCGGAACACTGAAGCTTTCTTT
14,TRBV28,TRBD2,TRBJ2-7,-,CASSLSGGPYEQYF,TGTGCCAGCAGCCTCAGCGGGGGGCCCTACGAGCAGTACTTC
14,TRBV28,-,TRBJ1-1,few,CASRTGGMNTEAFF,TGTGCCAGCAGGACAGGAGGAATGAACACTGAAGCTTTCTTT
14,TRBV5-1,-,TRBJ2-1,-,CASSLRGTYNEQFF,TGCGCCAGCAGCTTGCGCGGGACCTACAATGAGCAGTTCTTC
14,TRBV9,TRBD1,TRBJ2-1,once,CASSVATGLDEQFF,TGTGCCAGCAGCGTCGCGACAGGGTTGGATGAGCAGTTCTTC
14,TRBV19,TRBD1,TRBJ2-2,-,CASSWTGGHGELFF,TGTGCCAGTAGTTGGACAGGGGGTCACGGGGAGCTGTTTTTT
16,TRBV2,TRBD1,TRBJ2-3,-,CASSDPGTESTDTQYF,TGTGCCAGCAGTGACCCGGGGACAGAGAGCACAGATACGCAGTATTTT
14,TRBV7-2,TRBD1,TRBJ1-1,-,CASSPDRGRTEAFF,TGTGCCAGCAGCCCGGACAGGGGAAGGACTGAAGCTTTCTTT
13,TRBV6-5,-,TRBJ2-1,once,CATRLGLYNEQFF,TGTGCCACCCGACTCGGACTCTACAATGAGCAGTTCTTC
16,TRBV28,TRBD1,TRBJ2-7,-,CASSPPGQGVGYEQYF,TGTGCCAGCAGTCCCCCGGGACAGGGGGTAGGGTACGAGCAGTACTTC
17,TRBV18,-,TRBJ1-4,-,CASSRQPGTTREEKLFF,TGTGCCAGCTCACGACAACCCGGGACAACTAGGGAGGAAAAACTGTTTTTT
13,TRBV19,TRBD1,TRBJ2-7,-,CASSGQDSYEQYF,TGTGCCAGTAGTGGACAGGACTCCTACGAGCAGTACTTC
12,TRBV6-5,-,TRBJ2-7,-,CASSFPGVEQYF,TGTGCCAGCAGTTTCCCAGGGGTAGAGCAGTACTTC
15,TRBV27,TRBD1,TRBJ2-2,-,CASSLTGGNTGELFF,TGTGCCAGCAGTTTAACAGGGGGCAACACCGGGGAGCTGTTTTTT
15,TRBV27,-,TRBJ2-3,-,CASQDWSSNTDTQYF,TGTGCCAGCCAAGACTGGAGCTCTAACACAGATACGCAGTATTTT
16,TRBV16,TRBD1,TRBJ2-7,-,CASSQTNGDRGLGQYF,TGTGCCAGCAGCCAAACAAATGGGGACAGGGGTCTCGGGCAGTACTTC
14,TRBV27,TRBD1,TRBJ2-7,few,CASRIRTGFYEQYF,TGTGCCAGCAGGATCCGGACAGGTTTCTACGAGCAGTACTTC
15,TRBV2,TRBD2,TRBJ2-5,few,CASSSGLAGQETQYF,TGTGCCAGCTCCTCGGGACTAGCGGGGCAAGAGACCCAGTACTTC
16,TRBV7-9,TRBD1,TRBJ2-1,-,CASSRTTGGNYNEQFF,TGTGCCAGCAGCCGAACGACAGGGGGTAACTACAATGAGCAGTTCTTC
14,TRBV9,TRBD2,TRBJ2-7,-,CASSAHGRANEQYF,TGTGCCAGCAGCGCTCACGGGAGGGCAAACGAGCAGTACTTC
14,TRBV6-1,-,TRBJ2-6,-,CASTPETGANVLTF,TGTGCCAGCACCCCGGAGACTGGGGCCAACGTCCTGACTTTC
19,TRBV4-1,-,TRBJ2-6,-,CASGQAQAGIDSGANVLTF,TGCGCCAGCGGCCAAGCGCAGGCGGGGATTGACTCTGGGGCCAACGTCCTGACTTTC
15,TRBV6-1,TRBD2,TRBJ2-1,-,CASSPTSGRGNEQFF,TGTGCCAGCAGTCCGACTAGCGGGAGAGGCAATGAGCAGTTCTTC
15,TRBV11-2,-,TRBJ1-3,-,CASSLAHSSGNTIYF,TGTGCCAGCAGCTTAGCCCACAGCTCTGGAAACACCATATATTTT
16,TRBV28,-,TRBJ2-1,once,CASSSGQLNSYNEQFF,TGTGCCAGCAGTTCCGGACAGCTGAACTCCTACAATGAGCAGTTCTTC
16,TRBV18,TRBD2,TRBJ2-5,-,CASSPSSGRADETQYF,TGTGCCAGCTCACCATCTAGCGGGAGGGCCGACGAGACCCAGTACTTC
15,TRBV28,-,TRBJ1-4,once,CASSTLLGGVEKLFF,TGTGCCAGCAGTACCCTCCTGGGGGGTGTGGAAAAACTGTTTTTT
14,TRBV28,TRBD1,TRBJ1-2,-,CASRPDRGYDGYTF,TGTGCCAGCAGACCCGACAGGGGCTACGATGGCTACACCTTC
15,TRBV28,TRBD1,TRBJ1-1,-,CASSLYGTGNTEAFF,TGTGCCAGCAGTTTATACGGGACAGGGAACACTGAAGCTTTCTTT
17,TRBV14,TRBD1,TRBJ2-7,-,CASSQAVQGFFSYEQYF,TGTGCCAGCAGCCAAGCCGTACAGGGGTTCTTCTCCTACGAGCAGTACTTC
13,TRBV27,-,TRBJ1-4,once,CASSGRSDEKLFF,TGTGCCAGCAGTGGCAGGTCGGATGAAAAACTGTTTTTT
13,TRBV7-8,-,TRBJ2-7,-,CASSSRANYEQYF,TGTGCCAGCAGCTCCAGGGCTAACTACGAGCAGTACTTC